This TCR beta chain was identified in a study of T cell changes during pregnancy in multiple sclerosis (dated by TCRdb to the late 2010s). Study-level background: The study examined how the T cell repertoire changed over the course of pregnancy in women with multiple sclerosis.

Concerning this clone itself: Its antigen is not yet known. No much larger clone exists at a distance of one base, and base qualities are not known.

Unmatched junction bases come to 7, with V trimmed by 6 bases and J by 4 bases. Reading the germline V gene gives CDR1 KGHSH and CDR2 LQKENI. From the cysteine through the phenylalanine, the CDR3 covers 14 amino acids. This entry keeps only the CDR3 DNA: 42 bases, framed from base 1. Libraries were constructed by the immunoSEQ multiplex PCR assay. TCRdb carries this immuneACCESS record with in-frame sequences only. Its versions omit some clonotypes, under half of them owing to an unresolved V gene in the studies checked, with the rest unexplained. Recorded for this sample are under 65,000 clones; roughly 91% of them occurred a single time. Of the sample, about 0.6% is held by the ten largest clones.

The sequenced sample was CD4+ T cells from peripheral blood mononuclear cells, obtained after pregnancy. The rearrangement joined TRBV18 to TRBJ2-7, with 9 middle bases fitting TRBD2. This clonotype originated in a female donor in good health, enrolled as a control in a pregnancy study. The CDR3: CASSPPSGVYEQYF. The nucleotide sequence reads as follows: TGTGCCAGCTCCCCGCCTAGCGGGGTGTACGAGCAGTACTTC.